This T cell receptor (beta chain) was captured by sequencing in a study of identical twins. V was pared by 5 bases and J by 1 base, with 14 bases of the junction left unmatched. Germline CDR1 and CDR2: SGHAT and FQDESV (reference sequence). This CDR3 contains 18 residues. Concerning this clonotype itself: Its antigen is as yet unknown.

With no exceptions, donors were healthy Caucasians. General observations from the study: Memory repertoires showed no such pattern, whereas abundant cord blood beta clonotypes carried fewer insertions. Sequences that were beta out-of-frame showed weaker excess twin sharing.

Template switching introduced a universal primer site, and the cDNA bore unique molecular identifiers. In TCRdb, the 5' RACE reads were re-called with MiXCR into one record per CDR3 protein. Altogether hundreds of thousands of distinct CDR3 sequences are present, less than 7% being singletons, with the ten largest covering approximately 1.6%. The rearrangement links TRBV11-1 to TRBJ1-1; TRBD1 agrees at 9 bases. The sequence came from a man aged 18 to 30 in good health. The material sequenced was naive T cells sorted from blood. CDR3 sequence: CASSPLPGQGRSNTEAFF. CDR3 coding DNA: TGTGCCAGCAGCCCTCTCCCGGGACAGGGACGCTCGAACACTGAAGCTTTCTTT.